The 4 T cell receptor beta chains in this list originate from one sample, sequenced in a study of blood T cell repertoires in COVID-19. Here immunoSEQ multiplex PCR was the method, and the copy in TCRdb shows in-frame clones only, minus some. The sample carries approximately 240,000 clones, approximately 83% recorded once. The sequencing sample was made of peripheral blood. The origin of the receptors is a woman younger than 45 with COVID-19, enrolled during active disease.

The V and J genes are TRBV5-6 and TRBJ2-5, with TRBD2 matching over 9 bases. The germline gives CDR1 SGHDT, CDR2 YYEEEE. J was trimmed by 1 base and V by 4 bases; bases with no gene match: 5. This CDR3 is built from 15 residues. The CDR3 region is CASSAQGLAQETQYF. Here the CDR3 DNA reads TGTGCCAGCAGCGCCCAGGGACTAGCCCAAGAGACCCAGTACTTC.

The rearrangement uses TRBV5-4 and TRBJ2-5; 9 bases map to TRBD2. Trimming took 4 bases from V and 6 from J; bases not matched to a gene: 7. CDR3 size: 14 residues. Germline V lookup: CDR1 SGHNT, CDR2 YYREEE (reference sequence). The CDR3 DNA follows: TGTGCCAGCAGCCCCGGGACTAGCAGGCAGACCCAGTACTTC. Residues: CASSPGTSRQTQYF.

This clone was seen more than once but under ten times. The CDR3 DNA is TGTGCCAGCAGTATTGGGACAGGGAACTACGAGCAGTACTTC. It is translated as CASSIGTGNYEQYF. The rearrangement joins TRBV6-5 to TRBJ2-7, with 9 bases that match TRBD1. There are 14 residues in the CDR3. Looked up from germline, CDR1 is MNHEY and CDR2 is SVGAGI. V lost 5 bases and J lost 3; bases outside the gene matches: 5.

A few counts support this clone. The chain employs TRBV6-2 or TRBV6-3 and TRBJ1-1; 9 nucleotides match TRBD1. This CDR3 is 15 amino acids long. Per the germline V gene, CDR1 is MNHEY and CDR2 is SVGEGT. The J segment lost 7 bases and the V segment lost 4 bases, leaving 10 bases of the junction unmatched. The CDR3 DNA follows: TGTGCCAGCAGTTTTGACCAAGGACAGGGGAATGAAGCTTTCTTT. This translates into CASSFDQGQGNEAFF.